Listed below are T cell receptor beta chains from one sample, sequenced in a study of T cells in Graves' hyperthyroidism and ophthalmopathy. TCRdb recomputed calls from the multiplex PCR reads with MiXCR, one row per CDR3 protein. The sample carries under 200,000 distinct CDR3 sequences, 9.4% recorded once. The sequenced sample was blood. These receptors were taken from a woman aged 18-35 years with Graves' hyperthyroidism that later progressed to Graves' ophthalmopathy. Both conserved end residues are part of each CDR3. D genes are given only for firm matches. Size is stated as once, few or many counts, or a class when the clone is expanded.

V	J	size	D	DNA	CDR3
TRBV30	TRBJ2-3	many	TRBD2	TGTGCCTGGAACCCTAGCGGGAGGGGGGGCACAGATACGCAGTATTTT	CAWNPSGRGGTDTQYF
TRBV7-9	TRBJ2-3	many	-	TGTGCCAGCAGCCCTTCGGTGGAAGATACGCAGTATTTT	CASSPSVEDTQYF
TRBV4-1	TRBJ2-5	few	-	TGCGCCAGCAGCCAAGCCAGGACAGAGACCCAGTACTTC	CASSQARTETQYF
TRBV6-1	TRBJ2-7	many	TRBD2	TGTGCCAGCAACCCCGCGGGGGACGAGCAGTACTTC	CASNPAGDEQYF
TRBV5-1	TRBJ2-5	few	-	TGCGCCAGCAGGGAGGGAGAGACCCAGTACTTC	CASREGETQYF
TRBV29-1	TRBJ2-3	many	TRBD1	TGCAGCGTTGTAGGGGACAGGGAGGGGAAAGATACGCAGTATTTT	CSVVGDREGKDTQYF
TRBV20-1	TRBJ2-1	many	TRBD2	TGCAGTGCTAGAGAAGCGGGAGCGACCTACAATGAGCAGTTCTTC	CSAREAGATYNEQFF
TRBV30	TRBJ1-5	few	-	TGTGCCTGGAGGGGGGACTCCAATCAGCCCCAGCATTTT	CAWRGDSNQPQHF
TRBV20-1	TRBJ1-5	many	-	TGCAGTGCTAGTATAGGGGTCGACAATCAGCCCCAGCATTTT	CSASIGVDNQPQHF
TRBV19	TRBJ1-5	many	-	TGTGCCAGTAGTAGAGGGGTTGAGCAGCCCCAGCATTTT	CASSRGVEQPQHF
TRBV29-1	TRBJ2-7	many	-	TGCAGCGTTCAGGACATTTCCTACGAGCAGTACTTC	CSVQDISYEQYF
TRBV6-2/TRBV6-3	TRBJ2-1	many	TRBD1	TGTGCCAGCAGTTACGGGACAGGGAACACAAATGAGCAGTTCTTC	CASSYGTGNTNEQFF